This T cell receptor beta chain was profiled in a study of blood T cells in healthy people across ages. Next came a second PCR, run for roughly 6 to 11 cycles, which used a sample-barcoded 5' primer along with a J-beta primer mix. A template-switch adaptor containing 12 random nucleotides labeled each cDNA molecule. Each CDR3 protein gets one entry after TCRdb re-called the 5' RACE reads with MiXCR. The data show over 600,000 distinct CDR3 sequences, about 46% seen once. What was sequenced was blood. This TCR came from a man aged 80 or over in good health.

The chain's CDR3 is CASGTSGDTQYF. Here the CDR3 DNA reads TGTGCCAGCGGGACTAGCGGGGATACGCAGTATTTT. V is TRBV27 and J is TRBJ2-3; TRBD2 agrees at 12 bases. CDR3 length: 12 residues. V lost 8 bases and J lost 6; bases outside the gene matches: 0. Per the germline V gene, CDR1 is MNHEY and CDR2 is SMNVEV (reference sequence).